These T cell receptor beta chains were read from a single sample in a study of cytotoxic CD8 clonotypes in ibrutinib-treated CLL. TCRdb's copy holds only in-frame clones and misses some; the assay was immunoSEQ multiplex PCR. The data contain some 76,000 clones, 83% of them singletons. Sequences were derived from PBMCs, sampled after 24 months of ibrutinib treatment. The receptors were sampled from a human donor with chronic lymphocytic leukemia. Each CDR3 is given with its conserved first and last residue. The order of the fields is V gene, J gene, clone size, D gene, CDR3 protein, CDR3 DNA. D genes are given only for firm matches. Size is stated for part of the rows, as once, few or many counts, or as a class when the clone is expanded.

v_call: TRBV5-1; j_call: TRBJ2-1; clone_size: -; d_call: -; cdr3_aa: CASSPGSKANEQFF; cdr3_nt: TGCGCCAGCAGCCCCGGATCGAAGGCGAATGAGCAGTTCTTC
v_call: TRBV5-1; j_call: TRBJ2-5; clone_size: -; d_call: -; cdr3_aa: CASSSTNLAGVETQYF; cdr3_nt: TGCGCCAGCAGCTCTACAAACTTAGCCGGGGTCGAGACCCAGTACTTC
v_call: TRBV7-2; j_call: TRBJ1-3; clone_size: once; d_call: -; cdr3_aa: CASSPRQLAGNTIYF; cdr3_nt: TGTGCCAGCAGCCCCCGACAGTTAGCTGGAAACACCATATATTTT
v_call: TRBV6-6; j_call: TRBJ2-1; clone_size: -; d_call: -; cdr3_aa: CASSQGRRLGNEQFF; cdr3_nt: TGTGCCAGCAGTCAGGGACGGAGGTTAGGCAATGAGCAGTTCTTC
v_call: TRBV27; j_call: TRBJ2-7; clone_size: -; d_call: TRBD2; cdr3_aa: CASSFLAGGPAYEQYF; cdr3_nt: TGTGCCAGCAGTTTTCTAGCGGGAGGGCCAGCCTACGAGCAGTACTTC
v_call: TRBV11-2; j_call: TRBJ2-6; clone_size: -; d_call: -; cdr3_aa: CASSSTRGSGANVLTF; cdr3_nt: TGTGCCAGCAGCTCGACCCGGGGATCTGGGGCCAACGTCCTGACTTTC
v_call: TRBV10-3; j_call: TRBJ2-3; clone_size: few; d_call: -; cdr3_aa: CAIRDDLSTDTQYF; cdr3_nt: TGTGCCATCAGGGACGATTTAAGCACAGATACGCAGTATTTT
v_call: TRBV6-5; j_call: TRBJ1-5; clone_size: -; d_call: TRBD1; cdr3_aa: CASSLGRGPGQPQHF; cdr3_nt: TGTGCCAGCAGTTTGGGCAGGGGGCCGGGGCAGCCCCAGCATTTT
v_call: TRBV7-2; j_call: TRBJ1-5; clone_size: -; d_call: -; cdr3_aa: CASSPWGPGNQPQHF; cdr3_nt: TGTGCCAGCAGCCCGTGGGGACCGGGCAATCAGCCCCAGCATTTT
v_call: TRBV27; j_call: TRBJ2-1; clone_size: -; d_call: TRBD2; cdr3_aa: CASSLRPRGAGGDNEQFF; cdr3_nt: TGTGCCAGCAGTTTAAGGCCGCGGGGAGCGGGAGGGGATAATGAGCAGTTCTTC
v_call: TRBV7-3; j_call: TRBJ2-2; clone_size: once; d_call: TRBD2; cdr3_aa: CASSLSGGMNTGELFF; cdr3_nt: TGTGCCAGCAGCTTAAGCGGGGGGATGAACACCGGGGAGCTGTTTTTT
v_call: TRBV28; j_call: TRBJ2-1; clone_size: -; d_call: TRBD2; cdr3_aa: CASSSPGLVRDNEQFF; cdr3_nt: TGTGCCAGCAGTTCCCCGGGACTAGTGAGGGACAATGAGCAGTTCTTC
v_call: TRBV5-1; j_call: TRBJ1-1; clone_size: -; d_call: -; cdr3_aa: CASSPTRGAIEAFF; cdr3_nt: TGCGCCAGCAGCCCCACCCGCGGGGCGATTGAAGCTTTCTTT
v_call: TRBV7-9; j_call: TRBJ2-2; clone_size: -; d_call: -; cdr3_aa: CASGLESGELFF; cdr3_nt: TGTGCCAGCGGACTGGAGTCCGGGGAGCTGTTTTTT
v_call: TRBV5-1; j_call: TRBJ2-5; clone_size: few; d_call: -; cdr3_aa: CASSMVGYSPEETQYF; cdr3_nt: TGCGCCAGCAGCATGGTTGGTTACTCCCCCGAAGAGACCCAGTACTTC
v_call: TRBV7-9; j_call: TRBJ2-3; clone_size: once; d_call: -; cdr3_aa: CASSLGTRTDTQYF; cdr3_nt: TGTGCCAGCAGCTTAGGCACACGCACAGATACGCAGTATTTT
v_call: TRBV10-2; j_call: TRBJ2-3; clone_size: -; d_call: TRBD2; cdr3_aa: CASSHLAASTDTQYF; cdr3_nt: TGCGCCAGCAGTCACCTAGCGGCAAGCACAGATACGCAGTATTTT
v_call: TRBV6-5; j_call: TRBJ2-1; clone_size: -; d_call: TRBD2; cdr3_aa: CASSLLSGRARNEQFF; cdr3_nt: TGTGCCAGCAGTTTATTGAGCGGGAGGGCCCGTAATGAGCAGTTCTTC
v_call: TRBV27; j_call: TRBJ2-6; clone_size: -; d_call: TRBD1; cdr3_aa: CASSLYRTTGAPPSGANVLTF; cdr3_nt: TGTGCCAGCAGTTTATATAGGACGACAGGGGCGCCGCCCTCTGGGGCCAACGTCCTGACTTTC
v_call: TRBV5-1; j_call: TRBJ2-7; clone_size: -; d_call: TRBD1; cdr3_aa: CASSEGQPYSYEQYF; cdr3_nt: TGCGCCAGCAGCGAGGGACAGCCGTACTCCTACGAGCAGTACTTC
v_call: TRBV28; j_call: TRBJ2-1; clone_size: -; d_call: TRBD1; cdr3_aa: CASSTTGTGTNEQFF; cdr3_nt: TGTGCCAGCAGTACTACCGGGACAGGGACTAATGAGCAGTTCTTC
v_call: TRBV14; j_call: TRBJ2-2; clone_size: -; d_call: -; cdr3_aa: CASSHREHGELFF; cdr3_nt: TGTGCCAGCAGCCACCGGGAACACGGGGAGCTGTTTTTT
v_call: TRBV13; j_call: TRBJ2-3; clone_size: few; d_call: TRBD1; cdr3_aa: CASSLQGMSQYF; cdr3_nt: TGTGCCAGCAGCCTACAGGGGATGTCGCAGTATTTT
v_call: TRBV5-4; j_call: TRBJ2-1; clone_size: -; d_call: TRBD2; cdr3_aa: CASSLGGSGRYNEQFF; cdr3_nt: TGTGCCAGCAGCTTGGGGGGTAGCGGGAGGTACAATGAGCAGTTCTTC
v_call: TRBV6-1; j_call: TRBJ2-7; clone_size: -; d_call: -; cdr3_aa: CASSEGLDTYEQYF; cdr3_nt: TGTGCCAGCAGTGAAGGACTAGATACCTACGAGCAGTACTTC
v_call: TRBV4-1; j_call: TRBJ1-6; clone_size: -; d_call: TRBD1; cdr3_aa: CASSRSGTGDSPLHF; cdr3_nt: TGCGCCAGCAGCCGTTCCGGGACAGGGGATTCACCCCTCCACTTT
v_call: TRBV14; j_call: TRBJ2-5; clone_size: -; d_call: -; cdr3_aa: CASSQDRPWQYQETQYF; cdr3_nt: TGTGCCAGCAGCCAAGATAGGCCATGGCAGTACCAAGAGACCCAGTACTTC
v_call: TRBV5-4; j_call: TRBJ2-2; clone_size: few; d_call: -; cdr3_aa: CASSLNPNTGELFF; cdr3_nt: TGTGCCAGCAGCTTGAATCCGAACACCGGGGAGCTGTTTTTT
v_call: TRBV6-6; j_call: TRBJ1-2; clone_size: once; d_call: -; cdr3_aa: CASRGGTYYGYTF; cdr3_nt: TGTGCCAGCAGGGGGGGGACATACTATGGCTACACCTTC
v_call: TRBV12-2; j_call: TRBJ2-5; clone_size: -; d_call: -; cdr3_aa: CASKTGAHQETQYF; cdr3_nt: TGTGCAAGTAAGACAGGGGCCCACCAAGAGACCCAGTACTTC
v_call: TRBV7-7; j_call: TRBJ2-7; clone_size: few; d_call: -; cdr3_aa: CASSLADSDEQYF; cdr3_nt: TGTGCTAGCAGCTTAGCCGACAGTGACGAGCAGTACTTC
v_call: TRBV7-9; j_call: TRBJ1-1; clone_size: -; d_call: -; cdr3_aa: CASSQTNEAFF; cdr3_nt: TGTGCCAGCAGCCAGACAAACGAAGCTTTCTTT
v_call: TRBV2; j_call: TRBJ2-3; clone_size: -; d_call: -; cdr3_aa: CASSVTTDTQYF; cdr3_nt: TGTGCCAGCAGTGTTACTACAGATACGCAGTATTTT
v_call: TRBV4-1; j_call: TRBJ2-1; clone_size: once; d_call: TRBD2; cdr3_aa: CASSQVELAGGLDEQFF; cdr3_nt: TGCGCCAGCAGCCAAGTCGAACTAGCGGGGGGTCTCGATGAGCAGTTCTTC
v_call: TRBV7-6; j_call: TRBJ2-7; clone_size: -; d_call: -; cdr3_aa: CASTPASGEQYF; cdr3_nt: TGTGCCAGCACCCCCGCGAGCGGCGAGCAGTACTTC
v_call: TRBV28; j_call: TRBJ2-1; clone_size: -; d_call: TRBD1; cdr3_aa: CASSLTGGAGNEQFF; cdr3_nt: TGTGCCAGCAGTTTGACAGGGGGCGCCGGGAATGAGCAGTTCTTC
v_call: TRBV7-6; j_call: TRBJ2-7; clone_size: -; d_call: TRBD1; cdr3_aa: CASSLTGDEQYF; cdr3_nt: TGTGCCAGCAGCTTAACAGGGGACGAGCAGTACTTC
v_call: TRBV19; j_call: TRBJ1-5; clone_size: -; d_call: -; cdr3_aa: CASSVRRSSDQPQHF; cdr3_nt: TGTGCCAGTAGTGTTCGGAGGAGTTCCGATCAGCCCCAGCATTTT
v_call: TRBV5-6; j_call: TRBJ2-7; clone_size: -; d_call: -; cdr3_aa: CASSLWAYEQYF; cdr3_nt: TGTGCCAGCAGCTTGTGGGCGTACGAGCAGTACTTC
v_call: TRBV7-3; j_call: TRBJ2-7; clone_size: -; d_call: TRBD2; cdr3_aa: CASSRLAGTYEQYF; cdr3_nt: TGTGCCAGCAGCCGACTAGCGGGGACCTACGAGCAGTACTTC